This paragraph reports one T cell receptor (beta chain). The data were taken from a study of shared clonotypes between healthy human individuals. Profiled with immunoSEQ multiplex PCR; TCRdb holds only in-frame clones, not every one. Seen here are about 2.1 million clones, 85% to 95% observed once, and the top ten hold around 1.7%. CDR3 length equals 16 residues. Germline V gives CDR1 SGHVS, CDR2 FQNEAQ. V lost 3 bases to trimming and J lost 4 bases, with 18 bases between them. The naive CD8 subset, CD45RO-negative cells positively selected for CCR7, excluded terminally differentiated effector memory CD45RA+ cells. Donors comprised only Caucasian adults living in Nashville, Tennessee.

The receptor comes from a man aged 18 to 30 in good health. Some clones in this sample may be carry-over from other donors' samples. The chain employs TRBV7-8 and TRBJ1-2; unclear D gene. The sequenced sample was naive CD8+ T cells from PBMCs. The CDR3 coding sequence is TGTGCCAGCAGCTTTAGTAGGACGGGGTTAAGCTATGGCTACACCTTC. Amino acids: CASSFSRTGLSYGYTF.